These 6 T cell receptor beta chains were all obtained from the same sample, sequenced in a study of T cell responses to AZD1222 COVID-19 vaccine. The table came from immunoSEQ multiplex PCR; TCRdb's copy has only in-frame clones and leaves some out. The sample holds approximately 110,000 clones, more than 70% seen once. The specimen was peripheral blood, collected 28 days after the second AZD1222 dose. The origin of the receptors is an adult who received the AZD1222 COVID-19 vaccine.

The chain links TRBV7-3 to TRBJ2-1, with 12 bases lining up with TRBD2. Germline CDR1 SGHTA, CDR2 FQGTGA. J gave up 4 bases and V 6 bases, and 4 bases lay outside the gene matches. CDR3 size: 15 residues. The CDR3 nucleotides read TGTGCCAGCAGTCCCGGGACTAGCGGGTACAATGAGCAGTTCTTC. It codes for CASSPGTSGYNEQFF.

This sequence joins TRBV6-2 or TRBV6-3 and TRBJ1-5; no reliable D call. Trimming removed 6 bases from V and 0 bases from J, with 21 bases in between. The V gene's germline CDR1 is MNHEY and CDR2 SVGEGT. This CDR3 comprises 18 residues. The CDR3 is CASSPIPGRADSNQPQHF. The CDR3 DNA is TGTGCCAGCAGCCCAATTCCGGGGAGGGCGGATAGCAATCAGCCCCAGCATTTT.

The J gene is TRBJ1-2, the V gene TRBV2; 8 nucleotides agree with TRBD1. The germline V gene encodes CDR1 SNHLY and CDR2 FYNNEI. The CDR3 is 17 amino acids. Trimming at V came to 1 base and at J to 7 bases, leaving 14 bases not matched to a gene. This CDR3 reads CASSEGIRGPWTFGYTF. The CDR3 region has the DNA TGTGCCAGCAGTGAAGGTATCAGGGGGCCCTGGACTTTTGGCTACACCTTC.

The chain joins TRBV7-2 to TRBJ1-4, with no clear D. The germline V and J ends were trimmed by 2 bases and 1 base, with 8 bases remaining between them. Germline assignment: CDR1 SGHTA and CDR2 FQGNSA. This CDR3 has 15 residues. CDR3 residues: CASSLLGLTNEKLFF. The DNA for the CDR3 is TGTGCCAGCAGCTTACTGGGCCTAACTAATGAAAAACTGTTTTTT.

The V call is TRBV20-1, the J call TRBJ2-7; 11 nucleotides agree with TRBD2. V gave up 3 bases and J gave up 2 bases; unmatched junction bases: 6. CDR1 and CDR2 from the germline V gene are DFQATT and SNEGSKA (reference sequence). The CDR3 loop spans 15 amino acids. The CDR3 protein is CSASSGTSGTYEQYF. CDR3 DNA: TGCAGTGCTAGTTCCGGGACTAGCGGAACCTACGAGCAGTACTTC.

The chain recombines TRBV9 with TRBJ1-5; no firm D call. Germline CDR1 and CDR2: SGDLS and YYNGEE. V lost 1 base and J lost 2, with 7 bases in between. This CDR3 is 14 amino acids long. The CDR3 coding sequence is TGTGCCAGCAGCGTAATGGATGGCAATCAGCCCCAGCATTTT. Its protein product is CASSVMDGNQPQHF.